This T cell receptor beta chain came from a study of radiotherapy plus CTLA-4 blockade in lung cancer. For the study at large: Of all patients, approximately 19% responded objectively and around 31% showed disease control. General observations from the study: Once radiotherapy plus ipilimumab had been given, TCR clones derived from tumor expanded in blood. Early shifts in blood T cell clones, with interferon-beta, reportedly predicted response best.

This CDR3 has 14 residues. Trimming shortened V by 0 bases and J by 5 bases, and 11 bases separated the two germline ends. The germline CDR1 and CDR2 sequences are SGHRS and YFSETQ. Sequencing used immunoSEQ multiplex PCR; TCRdb keeps in-frame clones, though not all of them. Found here are 23,000 or so clones, about 73% of them singletons; the top ten hold approximately 3.6%. A note on this clone: Its antigen remains unknown.

Participants had chemo-refractory metastatic non-small-cell lung cancer and were treated with focal radiation plus ipilimumab CTLA-4 blockade. This chain links TRBV5-1 with TRBJ2-5; D is perhaps TRBD1 (5 bases). The sequences come from peripheral blood, collected from a patient treated with radiotherapy plus ipilimumab. The sequence was obtained from a human donor with non-small cell lung cancer who had stable disease on radiotherapy plus ipilimumab. This CDR3 is CASSLEGAAETQYF. The CDR3 nucleotides are TGCGCCAGCAGCTTGGAAGGGGCGGCGGAGACCCAGTACTTC. Full variable domain (missing parts from reference TRBV5-1 and TRBJ2-5): KAGVTQTPRYLIKTRGQQVTLSCSPISGHRSVSWYQQTPGQGLQFLFEYFSETQRNKGNFPGRFSGRQFSNSRSEMNVSTLELGDSALYLCASSLEGAAETQYFGPGTRLLVL.